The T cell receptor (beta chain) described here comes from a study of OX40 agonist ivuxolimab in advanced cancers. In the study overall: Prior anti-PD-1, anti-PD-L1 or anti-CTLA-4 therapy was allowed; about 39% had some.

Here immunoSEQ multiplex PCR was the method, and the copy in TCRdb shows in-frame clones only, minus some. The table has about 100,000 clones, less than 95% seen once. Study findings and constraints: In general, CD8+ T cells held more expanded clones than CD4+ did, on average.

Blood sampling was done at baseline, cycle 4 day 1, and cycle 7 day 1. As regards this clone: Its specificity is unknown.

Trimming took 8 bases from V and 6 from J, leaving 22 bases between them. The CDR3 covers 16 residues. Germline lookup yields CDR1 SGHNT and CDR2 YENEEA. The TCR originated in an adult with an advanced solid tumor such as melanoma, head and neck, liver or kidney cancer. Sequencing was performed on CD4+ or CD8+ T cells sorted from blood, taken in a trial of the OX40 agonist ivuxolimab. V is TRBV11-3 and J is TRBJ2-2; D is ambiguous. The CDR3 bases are TGTGCCAGCGGTAGACCCAGGAGAGGTATCCCCGGGGAGCTGTTTTTT. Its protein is CASGRPRRGIPGELFF.